This TCR delta chain is from a study of gamma-delta T cells after stem cell transplantation. This clone is medium-sized by share. A far larger clone is just one base off, so this is likely a read error. This specimen includes other DNA sequences encoding the same CDR3. TCRdb re-processed the RT-PCR reads using CATT. This table has approximately 1,300 delta-chain clones, over 2.5% appearing once. The sequencing input was gamma-delta T cells. The origin of this receptor is a human donor. It is not recorded whose cells these are; they may come from a transplant donor.

Here the CDR3 reads CACDTAELLGATDKLIF. The CDR3, as DNA: TGTGCCTGTGACACCGCGGAACTACTGGGGGCCACCGATAAGCTCATCTTT. The genes are TRDV2 and TRDJ1, with 8 bases identical to TRDD3. This CDR3 region has 17 residues. Germline CDR1 is GEAIGNYY and CDR2 is EKD.